Detailed here is one T cell receptor beta chain. What it binds is unknown. This record comes from a study of cytomegalovirus exposure and HLA in healthy donors. Study-level findings and limits: Donor immune exposure was known only as CMV serostatus.

A multiplex PCR was run with 60 Vbeta primers and 13 Jbeta primers. Here immunoSEQ multiplex PCR was the method, and the copy in TCRdb shows in-frame clones only, minus some. This sample has some 100,000 clones, with 76% found just once. The sample was PBMCs. The receptor was isolated from a woman in her forties or fifties in good health and CMV-seropositive.

The CDR3 region is CASSREGGLNEQFF. CDR3 sequence (DNA): TGTGCCAGTAGTCGGGAGGGGGGCCTGAATGAGCAGTTCTTC. The gene calls are TRBV19 and TRBJ2-1, with 8 bases aligning to TRBD2. V trimming: 5 bases; J trimming: 7 bases; junction bases outside the gene matches: 7. CDR1 LNHDA and CDR2 SQIVND come from the germline V gene (reference sequence). The CDR3 consists of 14 residues.